This T cell receptor beta chain was retrieved from a study of shared clonotypes between healthy human individuals. Study results and limitations: Only blood samples were collected, and tissue repertoires likely differ. Though the depth was large, rarefaction showed that sorted-subset sequencing was incomplete. The study generally estimated greater richness for naive than memory subsets.

Only in-frame clones appear in the TCRdb table, and some are missing; sequencing was by immunoSEQ multiplex PCR. This table holds 950,000 to 1,100,000 clones, under 80% found once. This CDR3 comprises 16 residues. Germline CDR1 and CDR2: LGHNA and YSLEER. Trimming removed 0 bases from V and 6 bases from J; junction bases left unmatched: 10. Remarks on this clone: Its cognate antigen is unknown.

The source is a man younger than 35 in good health. The chain employs TRBV4-3 and TRBJ2-7; 8 nucleotides align to TRBD1. Sequenced: memory CD4+ T cells sorted from blood. Subset defined: CD45RA-negative fraction. CDR3 sequence reads: CASSQDLTGAFLEQYF. The CDR3 DNA reads as TGCGCCAGCAGCCAAGATTTGACAGGGGCTTTTCTCGAGCAGTACTTC.